This record looks at one TCR beta chain sequence and its context. Its antigen remains unidentified. Germline V lookup: CDR1 MNHEY, CDR2 SMNVEV (reference sequence). CDR3 length: 13 amino acids. With 5 bases clipped from V and 6 bases from J, the junction kept 6 bases outside the gene matches. Although they were nominally healthy when sampled, donors likely had unrecorded immune exposures. The PCR had 60 Vbeta and 13 Jbeta primers. Sequencing used immunoSEQ multiplex PCR; TCRdb keeps in-frame clones, though not all of them. This sample yields some 150,000 clones, of which 82% are seen a single time; roughly 3.1% belongs to the top ten. These data are taken from a study of cytomegalovirus exposure and HLA in healthy donors. Overall study context: Inside one of the first data releases sat some 93 million unique TCRs taken from HLA-typed donors. Study observations and caveats: Accounts indicate the classifier identified cytomegalovirus status with strong specificity and sensitivity. A later analysis found common viral pathogens apparently linked to several of the most significant clusters.

Specimen: PBMCs. This chain uses TRBV27 with TRBJ2-7; 8 nucleotides match TRBD1. This TCR came from a man younger than 35 in good health and CMV-seropositive. CDR3: CASSLGTGLEQYF. CDR3 DNA: TGTGCCAGCAGTCTCGGGACAGGCCTCGAGCAGTACTTC.